These 8 T cell receptor beta chains share one sample of origin, sequenced in a study of T cell changes during pregnancy in multiple sclerosis. The repertoire was sequenced with immunoSEQ multiplex PCR; TCRdb's copy has only in-frame clones and lacks some. The profile covers roughly 110,000 clones, with about 90% appearing a single time and about 1.5% taken by the ten largest. This sample comprised peripheral blood, obtained before pregnancy. The origin of the receptors is a female donor with multiple sclerosis, enrolled in a pregnancy study.

The V call is TRBV6-1, the J call TRBJ2-6, with a weak D call TRBD1 (6 bases). The CDR3 loop spans 18 amino acids. Trimming shortened V by 2 bases and J by 0 bases, and 14 bases separated the two germline ends. CDR1 MNHNS and CDR2 SASEGT come from the germline V gene. CDR3 in amino acids: CASSEKGAGASGANVLTF. CDR3 in DNA: TGTGCCAGCAGTGAAAAGGGCGCAGGGGCCTCTGGGGCCAACGTCCTGACTTTC.

The chain recombines TRBV28 with TRBJ2-7, with TRBD2 as a possible D gene (6 bases). Germline-derived CDR1 and CDR2 are MDHEN and SYDVKM. This CDR3 has 14 amino acids. Trimming shortened V by 3 bases and J by 2 bases, and 11 bases separated the two germline ends. CDR3 in DNA: TGTGCCAGCAGTTTCACGGGGGTGGCCTACGAGCAGTACTTC. Translated: CASSFTGVAYEQYF.

The chain carries TRBV5-4 and TRBJ1-6, with 8 bases identical to TRBD1. Germline CDR1 SGHNT, CDR2 YYREEE (reference sequence). V shed 2 bases and J 7 bases; nucleotides not matched to a gene: 2. The CDR3 runs to 14 residues. CDR3 in amino acids: CASSFTGGNSPLHF. The DNA of the CDR3 is TGTGCCAGCAGCTTTACAGGGGGGAATTCACCCCTCCACTTT.

V and J are TRBV19 and TRBJ2-5, with 7 bases aligning to TRBD1. This CDR3 has 14 residues. J was trimmed by 5 bases and V by 4 bases; bases with no gene match: 7. Germline V lookup: CDR1 LNHDA, CDR2 SQIVND (reference sequence). CDR3 sequence: CASSTQQGWETQYF. CDR3 nucleotide sequence: TGTGCCAGTAGTACTCAACAGGGGTGGGAGACCCAGTACTTC.

This clone was seen once. The chain is built from TRBV2 and TRBJ2-1; the match to TRBD2 covers 7 bases. The V gene's germline CDR1 is SNHLY and CDR2 FYNNEI. V gave up 3 bases and J gave up 8 bases; unmatched junction bases: 7. The CDR3 consists of 14 residues. The chain's CDR3 is CASSEGGRSDEQFF. The CDR3 DNA is TGTGCCAGCAGTGAGGGCGGGAGAAGCGATGAGCAGTTCTTC.

This clone was observed once. This sequence joins TRBV6-5 and TRBJ2-1; D possibly corresponds to TRBD1 (5 bases). This CDR3 is 13 amino acids long. CDR1 is MNHEY, CDR2 SVGAGI, per germline. The V gene lost 6 bases and the J gene lost 6 bases, with 12 bases spanning the gap. The CDR3 coding sequence is TGTGCCAGCAGCCCCACAGGTGTCAATGAGCAGTTCTTC. Amino acid sequence: CASSPTGVNEQFF.

The J gene is TRBJ2-1, the V gene TRBV5-1; 14 nucleotides line up with TRBD2. CDR3 length equals 17 residues. Germline V gives CDR1 SGHRS, CDR2 YFSETQ. After removal of 4 bases from V and 8 bases from J, the junction contained 11 bases not matched to a gene. CDR3 sequence: CASSLTSGGAISHEQFF. CDR3 DNA sequence: TGCGCCAGCAGCCTGACTAGCGGGGGGGCAATCTCACATGAGCAGTTCTTC. Full variable domain (outside the CDR3, taken from reference TRBV5-1 and TRBJ2-1): KAGVTQTPRYLIKTRGQQVTLSCSPISGHRSVSWYQQTPGQGLQFLFEYFSETQRNKGNFPGRFSGRQFSNSRSEMNVSTLELGDSALYLCASSLTSGGAISHEQFFGPGTRLTVL.

The CDR3 region has the DNA TGCGCCAGCAGCTTAATTATCGGACTAGCCGGGAATGAGCAGTTCTTC. Its translation: CASSLIIGLAGNEQFF. The chain combines TRBV5-1 with TRBJ2-1; 8 nucleotides align to TRBD2. J was trimmed by 7 bases and V by 2 bases; bases with no gene match: 11. Germline CDR1 is SGHRS and CDR2 is YFSETQ. The CDR3 loop spans 16 amino acids.